This is a list of T cell receptor beta chains from one sample in a study of cytomegalovirus exposure and HLA in healthy donors. Generated by immunoSEQ multiplex PCR, the TCRdb table keeps only in-frame clones and is missing some. This sample yields tens of thousands of clones, of which over 75% are seen a single time; about 1.2% belongs to the top ten. The source material was PBMCs. All receptors derive from a girl aged 2-10 years in good health and CMV-seropositive. Both conserved end residues are part of each CDR3. Each record gives: J gene, V gene, CDR3 protein.

j_gene: TRBJ1-1; v_gene: TRBV27; CDR3aa: CASSPLHVTGPNTEAFF
j_gene: TRBJ2-1; v_gene: TRBV5-6; CDR3aa: CASSSLGGGPNEQFF
j_gene: TRBJ2-3; v_gene: TRBV7-9; CDR3aa: CASSLNGRVTDTQYF
j_gene: TRBJ1-1; v_gene: TRBV7-2; CDR3aa: CASSLSGGRKNTEAFF
j_gene: TRBJ2-3; v_gene: TRBV28; CDR3aa: CASSLRETVTDTQYF
j_gene: TRBJ2-2; v_gene: TRBV2; CDR3aa: CANQLQRTDTGELFF
j_gene: TRBJ2-1; v_gene: TRBV11-2; CDR3aa: CASSLGVHEQFF
j_gene: TRBJ1-1; v_gene: TRBV7-3; CDR3aa: CASSGLGTGRNTEAFF
j_gene: TRBJ1-1; v_gene: TRBV23-1; CDR3aa: CASSQATDRVENTEAFF
j_gene: TRBJ2-1; v_gene: TRBV28; CDR3aa: CASSLSSYNEQFF
j_gene: TRBJ1-3; v_gene: TRBV28; CDR3aa: CATTKRNTIYF
j_gene: TRBJ2-1; v_gene: TRBV6-1; CDR3aa: CASMGLAGAGEQFF
j_gene: TRBJ2-3; v_gene: TRBV29-1; CDR3aa: CSVEGGRGFDTQYF
j_gene: TRBJ2-1; v_gene: TRBV6-4; CDR3aa: CASSDGRERNEQFF
j_gene: TRBJ2-2; v_gene: TRBV5-1; CDR3aa: CASSLAVEGTTGELFF
j_gene: TRBJ2-1; v_gene: TRBV6-1; CDR3aa: CASSPGTSGYNEQFF
j_gene: TRBJ1-2; v_gene: TRBV6-5; CDR3aa: CASSYMTGHGYTF
j_gene: TRBJ2-5; v_gene: TRBV2; CDR3aa: CASRAGTGDETQYF
j_gene: TRBJ1-1; v_gene: TRBV2; CDR3aa: CASTVDTEAFF
j_gene: TRBJ2-7; v_gene: TRBV27; CDR3aa: CASSLQGPGRYEQYF
j_gene: TRBJ2-7; v_gene: TRBV7-9; CDR3aa: CASSSFSAQGSYEQYF
j_gene: TRBJ2-1; v_gene: TRBV4-3; CDR3aa: CASSLKPGLKLNEQFF
j_gene: TRBJ1-4; v_gene: TRBV15; CDR3aa: CATSRDSDRGRGEKLFF
j_gene: TRBJ2-7; v_gene: TRBV6-1; CDR3aa: CAAKPIGTTYEQYF
j_gene: TRBJ1-4; v_gene: TRBV5-1; CDR3aa: CASSLQGLDEKLFF
j_gene: TRBJ1-5; v_gene: TRBV28; CDR3aa: CAGQGAGQPQHF
j_gene: TRBJ2-2; v_gene: TRBV29-1; CDR3aa: CSVGGAGELFF
j_gene: TRBJ2-5; v_gene: TRBV28; CDR3aa: CASRLAGERVETQYF
j_gene: TRBJ2-6; v_gene: TRBV27; CDR3aa: CASSLSPRSQGANVLTF
j_gene: TRBJ2-7; v_gene: TRBV9; CDR3aa: CASSPKREGTYEQYF
j_gene: TRBJ1-5; v_gene: TRBV28; CDR3aa: CASDPTPLSYSNQPQHF
j_gene: TRBJ2-3; v_gene: TRBV14; CDR3aa: CASSQESLVTTDTQYF
j_gene: TRBJ1-5; v_gene: TRBV30; CDR3aa: CAWRGQSINQPQHF
j_gene: TRBJ2-2; v_gene: TRBV4-3; CDR3aa: CASSQLPANTGELFF
j_gene: TRBJ2-2; v_gene: TRBV5-4; CDR3aa: CASSSFGSTYTGELFF
j_gene: TRBJ2-7; v_gene: TRBV4-3; CDR3aa: CASSQTTEPSYEQYF
j_gene: TRBJ2-1; v_gene: TRBV7-2; CDR3aa: CASSLAGEFEQFF
j_gene: TRBJ2-2; v_gene: TRBV7-9; CDR3aa: CASSPGGGGELFF
j_gene: TRBJ1-3; v_gene: TRBV5-6; CDR3aa: CASSSRGTSGNTIYF
j_gene: TRBJ2-3; v_gene: TRBV5-1; CDR3aa: CASSTYSGKKGDTQYF
j_gene: TRBJ2-7; v_gene: TRBV28; CDR3aa: CASSFVSSDSFSYEQYF
j_gene: TRBJ1-2; v_gene: TRBV28; CDR3aa: CASSRGQGEGYTF
j_gene: TRBJ2-1; v_gene: TRBV7-2; CDR3aa: CASSRRASQGEQFF
j_gene: TRBJ1-2; v_gene: TRBV4-2; CDR3aa: CASSQDWGGNYGYTF
j_gene: TRBJ1-1; v_gene: TRBV14; CDR3aa: CASSQLLGPRGQGLSEAFF
j_gene: TRBJ2-1; v_gene: TRBV2; CDR3aa: CASSLSELMLSSYNEQFF
j_gene: TRBJ1-1; v_gene: TRBV4-2; CDR3aa: CASSHDDRGKLRAFF